This paragraph covers one T cell receptor beta chain sequence. Its antigen is not identified. The data are from a study of graft-versus-host responses after intestinal transplantation. This table comes from immunoSEQ multiplex PCR, and its TCRdb copy is limited to in-frame clones, with some not included. The table shows approximately 89,000 clones, with 85% to 95% occurring only once. The length of the CDR3 is 14 residues. Trimming at V came to 8 bases and at J to 10 bases, leaving 13 bases not matched to a gene. The germline gives CDR1 MNHEY, CDR2 SVGAGI. Study findings and constraints: HvG clone declines early post-transplant were associated with peak circulating GvH levels. Allografts from individuals with graft-donor T cell macrochimerism displayed high graft-versus-host to host-versus-graft clonal ratios.

This chain uses TRBV6-5 with TRBJ2-3, with 9 bases matching TRBD2. This clonotype was obtained from a human donor who was the organ donor for an intestinal transplant. The sequencing used unstimulated CD8+ T cells sorted from spleen or lymph node cells, collected before transplant. The CDR3 loop reads CASGDGSGSAAQYF. The CDR3 nucleotides read TGTGCCAGCGGAGATGGTAGCGGGAGCGCGGCGCAGTATTTT.